The 25 T cell receptor beta chains given below trace back to one sample, sequenced in a study of human T cells and chemical hapten exposure. MiXCR, applied by TCRdb to the RACE reads, yields one record per CDR3 protein. The sample has about 110,000 distinct CDR3 sequences, under 35% seen once. Time point specified: patch test 3, about 24 weeks after DPC sensitization. Treatment of the sample: therapeutic diphenylcyclopropenone sensitization with weekly scalp DPC. Sample: whole blood, taken in connection with sensitization to the hapten diphenylcyclopropenone (DPC). These receptors were collected from a middle-aged man with alopecia areata. Some clones in this sample may be carry-over from other donors' samples.

In this sample, this clonotype turned up a few times. The V gene is TRBV28, the J gene TRBJ2-7; no firm D call. The V end was cut by 3 bases, the J end by 7 bases, with 7 bases between. The germline V gene has CDR1 MDHEN and CDR2 SYDVKM. The CDR3 covers 11 residues. As DNA, the CDR3 is TGTGCCAGCAGTTTTACCCGGGAGCAGTACTTC. The encoded protein is CASSFTREQYF.

The table lists this clonotype with a few counts. The V call is TRBV27, the J call TRBJ2-2, with TRBD2 matching over 12 bases. The germline CDR1 and CDR2 sequences are MNHEY and SMNVEV (reference sequence). V trimming: 8 bases; J trimming: 2 bases; junction bases outside the gene matches: 6. The length of the CDR3 is 16 residues. As DNA, the CDR3 is TGTGCCAGCCCGGGACTAGCGGGTTTAAACACCGGGGAGCTGTTTTTT. Residues: CASPGLAGLNTGELFF.

The chain uses TRBV11-2 and TRBJ2-5; 8 bases are shared with TRBD1. The germline V gene has CDR1 SGHAT and CDR2 FQNNGV. CDR3 length: 15 residues. J lost 4 bases, V lost 4 bases, and 8 bases had no gene match. The CDR3, as DNA: TGTGCCAGCAGCTCCAACAGTGGACAGGGAGAGACCCAGTACTTC. It codes for CASSSNSGQGETQYF.

The table lists this clonotype with a few counts. The gene calls are TRBV20-1 and TRBJ1-3; D is ambiguous. Germline V lookup: CDR1 DFQATT, CDR2 SNEGSKA (reference sequence). This CDR3 is 11 amino acids long. Trimming removed 4 bases at V and 7 bases at J, with 8 bases between. As DNA, the CDR3 is TGCAGTGCTAAAGGGTTCAACACCATATATTTT. Translated, it gives CSAKGFNTIYF.

The chain uses TRBV10-3 and TRBJ1-1; D gene unclear. Germline V gives CDR1 ENHRY, CDR2 SYGVKD. V was clipped by 10 bases and J by 4 bases, with 16 bases between them. The CDR3 sequence is 13 residues long. The CDR3 region has the DNA TGTGCCACCGGAGACTCCCTTGGCACTGAAGCTTTCTTT. Its translation is CATGDSLGTEAFF.

This clonotype was found a few times. V gene TRBV20-1 combines with J gene TRBJ2-7; 10 nucleotides match TRBD1. The V and J ends lost 3 bases and 4 bases, in that order; junction bases with no gene match: 6. The CDR3 extends over 14 amino acids. In germline, CDR1 is DFQATT, CDR2 SNEGSKA (reference sequence). CDR3 DNA: TGCAGTGCTAGGACAGGGGGCGAAAGGTACGAGCAGTACTTC. Residues: CSARTGGERYEQYF.

This clonotype was seen a few times. The rearrangement joins TRBV10-3 to TRBJ2-3; D may be TRBD2 (5 bases). Trimming took off 8 bases at V and 2 bases at J, with 17 bases between the two ends. This CDR3 region has 15 residues. Germline V gene data show CDR1 as ENHRY and CDR2 as SYGVKD. The CDR3 loop reads CAIQISGVSTDTQYF. The CDR3 DNA reads as TGTGCCATCCAAATTTCCGGGGTGTCCACAGATACGCAGTATTTT.

This clonotype was recorded a few times. The V and J genes are TRBV12-3 or TRBV12-4 and TRBJ2-3; D remains unclear. CDR3 length: 15 amino acids. V was clipped by 4 bases and J by 1 base, with 12 bases between them. The CDR3 is CASSSAVTRTDTQYF. CDR3 DNA sequence: TGTGCCAGCAGTTCGGCAGTGACCCGCACAGATACGCAGTATTTT.

V gene TRBV9 combines with J gene TRBJ2-4, with D possibly TRBD1 on 5 matching bases. Germline V gene sequence: CDR1 SGDLS, CDR2 YYNGEE. Between the trimmed V and J ends, which lost 5 bases and 4 bases, there was a span of 10 bases. There are 13 residues in the CDR3. CDR3 sequence: CASSPGSKNIQYF. CDR3 nucleotides: TGTGCCAGCAGTCCAGGGTCTAAAAACATTCAGTACTTC.

This clonotype was picked up a small number of times. The CDR3 DNA reads TGTGCCAGCAGCCAAGACAGGGACAGCTGGGTAGATACGCAGTATTTT. Protein sequence: CASSQDRDSWVDTQYF. The rearrangement joins TRBV14 to TRBJ2-3; the match to TRBD1 covers 7 bases. The CDR3 is made up of 16 amino acids. CDR1 is SGHDN and CDR2 is FVKESK in the germline V gene. The junction had 8 bases not matched to a gene; V was cut back by 0 bases and J by 5 bases.

The chain couples TRBV10-3 to TRBJ2-1; D not certain. This CDR3 has 16 residues. Germline assignment: CDR1 ENHRY and CDR2 SYGVKD. V lost 6 bases and J lost 3, with 18 bases in between. The CDR3 bases are TGTGCCATCAGCAGGACCCTGGGCGGTAACTACAATGAGCAGTTCTTC. Its translation is CAISRTLGGNYNEQFF.

This clonotype was counted a few times. The rearrangement joins TRBV20-1 to TRBJ2-1, with unresolved D. The length of the CDR3 is 13 residues. Trimming took 3 bases from V and 7 from J, leaving 13 bases between them. Per germline, CDR1 DFQATT and CDR2 SNEGSKA (reference sequence). The CDR3 DNA is TGCAGTGCTAGCGGTCCCCCGAGGAATGAGCAGTTCTTC. It codes for CSASGPPRNEQFF.

This clonotype came up once. The rearrangement uses TRBV2 and TRBJ2-7; D uncertain. From germline, CDR1 is SNHLY and CDR2 FYNNEI. This CDR3 is built from 12 residues. Between the trimmed V and J ends, which lost 4 bases and 5 bases, there was a span of 9 bases. This CDR3 is CASSGTFHEQYV. The CDR3 coding sequence is TGTGCCAGCAGTGGAACGTTCCACGAGCAGTACGTC.

This clonotype was seen only a few times. The rearrangement uses TRBV12-3 or TRBV12-4 and TRBJ1-3, with a weak D call TRBD1 (5 bases). This CDR3 is built from 14 residues. V lost 6 bases, J lost 3 bases, and 12 bases lay in between. This CDR3 reads CASRIWGNGNTIYF. The CDR3 nucleotides are TGTGCCAGCAGGATTTGGGGGAATGGAAACACCATATATTTT.

The V call is TRBV7-2, the J call TRBJ2-3; 12 positions match TRBD2. Germline CDR1 is SGHTA and CDR2 is FQGNSA. Trimming cost V 8 bases and J 6 bases; bases outside gene matches: 12. This CDR3 is 16 amino acids long. As DNA, the CDR3 is TGTGCCAGCCGAAAGGGACTAGCGGGTGGGGGGGATACGCAGTATTTT. Translating gives CASRKGLAGGGDTQYF.

J is TRBJ2-7 and V is TRBV29-1; D unresolved. CDR3 length equals 11 residues. Per germline, CDR1 SQVTM and CDR2 ANQGSEA. V was shortened by 7 bases and J by 1 base, with 8 bases between the two germline ends. The CDR3 DNA sequence: TGCAGCGCCGACACTTCCTACGAGCAGTACTTC. This encodes CSADTSYEQYF.

The V and J genes are TRBV13 and TRBJ2-5, with 8 bases identical to TRBD2. This CDR3 has 14 amino acids. The trim removed 6 bases at V and 2 bases at J, leaving 5 bases unmatched. The germline CDR1 and CDR2 sequences are PRHDT and FYEKMQ (reference sequence). The CDR3 reads CASSKRERQETQYF. CDR3 coding DNA: TGTGCCAGCAGTAAGCGGGAGAGGCAAGAGACCCAGTACTTC. Complete variable domain (other parts from reference TRBV13 and TRBJ2-5): AAGVIQSPRHLIKEKRETATLKCYPIPRHDTVYWYQQGPGQDPQFLISFYEKMQSDKGSIPDRFSAQQFSDYHSELNMSSLELGDSALYFCASSKRERQETQYFGPGTRLLVL.

This rearrangement joins TRBV29-1 to TRBJ2-1, with D perhaps TRBD1 (5 bases). The CDR3 contains 11 residues. V lost 7 bases and J lost 5, with 9 bases in between. CDR1 SQVTM and CDR2 ANQGSEA come from the germline V gene. CDR3 region: CSGQTDNEQFF. DNA of the CDR3: TGCAGCGGGCAGACAGACAATGAGCAGTTCTTC.

CDR3 bases: TGTGCCAGCAGTTACTCGAGATTGGCAGGGGCAGCTGGGGCCAACGTCCTGACTTTC. Protein sequence: CASSYSRLAGAAGANVLTF. The V gene is TRBV6-6, the J gene TRBJ2-6; TRBD1 is a possible D gene (6 bases). This CDR3 has 19 amino acids. V was trimmed by 0 bases and J by 2 bases, leaving 17 bases between them. Germline values: CDR1 MNHNY, CDR2 SVGAGI (reference sequence).

CDR3 coding DNA: TGTGCCAGCAGTGCTGTCTACGAGCAGTACTTC. The encoded protein is CASSAVYEQYF. The rearrangement joins TRBV25-1 to TRBJ2-7, with D hard to call. The CDR3 loop spans 11 amino acids. Germline V gives CDR1 MGHDK, CDR2 SYGVNS. V was pared by 4 bases and J by 3 bases, with 4 bases between.

V gene TRBV21-1 combines with J gene TRBJ1-5; the D call in the table, TRBD1, was not verified against the DNA. TRBV21-1 is termed a pseudogene. The CDR3 runs to 19 residues. Written as DNA, the CDR3 is TGTGCCAGCAACTACTATGGGACAGGGGGCTTTTCGGACAATCAGCCCCAGCATTTT. Encoded protein: CASNYYGTGGFSDNQPQHF.

This clonotype has just a few counts. The chain couples TRBV10-3 to TRBJ2-2; possibly TRBD2 for D (5 bases). This CDR3 region has 17 residues. Germline V gene data show CDR1 as ENHRY and CDR2 as SYGVKD. V lost 0 bases, J lost 2 bases, and 13 bases lay in between. CDR3 sequence (DNA): TGTGCCATCAGTGAGTCGAGCGGCGGACCCAACACCGGGGAGCTGTTTTTT. Amino acids: CAISESSGGPNTGELFF.

The CDR3 here is CASSLSRGDEQFF. CDR3 DNA sequence: TGCGCCAGCAGCCTATCCAGGGGTGATGAGCAGTTCTTC. This chain connects TRBV5-1 to TRBJ2-1, with TRBD1 as a possible D gene (6 bases). This CDR3 region has 13 residues. The V gene's germline CDR1 is SGHRS and CDR2 YFSETQ. V was cut by 4 bases and J by 8 bases, with 13 bases left in between. The variable domain in full, completed from reference TRBV5-1 and TRBJ2-1, reads KAGVTQTPRYLIKTRGQQVTLSCSPISGHRSVSWYQQTPGQGLQFLFEYFSETQRNKGNFPGRFSGRQFSNSRSEMNVSTLELGDSALYLCASSLSRGDEQFFGPGTRLTVL.

The rearrangement uses TRBV5-5 and TRBJ2-1; 10 nucleotides match TRBD1. V lost 4 bases and J lost 5; bases outside the gene matches: 9. This CDR3 contains 16 residues. The germline gives CDR1 SGHKS, CDR2 YYEKEE (reference sequence). In nucleotides, the CDR3 is TGTGCCAGCAGCAGGTCCGGGACAGGGGTCAACAATGAGCAGTTCTTC. This gives the protein CASSRSGTGVNNEQFF.

The chain has TRBV7-6 and TRBJ2-3; D call uncertain. Trimming cost V 4 bases and J 0 bases, with 14 bases left between them. Germline CDR1 is SGHVS and CDR2 is FNYEAQ. There are 16 residues in the CDR3. Here the CDR3 reads CASSSSLDTSTDTQYF. Written as DNA, the CDR3 is TGTGCCAGCAGCTCCTCCCTAGACACCAGCACAGATACGCAGTATTTT.